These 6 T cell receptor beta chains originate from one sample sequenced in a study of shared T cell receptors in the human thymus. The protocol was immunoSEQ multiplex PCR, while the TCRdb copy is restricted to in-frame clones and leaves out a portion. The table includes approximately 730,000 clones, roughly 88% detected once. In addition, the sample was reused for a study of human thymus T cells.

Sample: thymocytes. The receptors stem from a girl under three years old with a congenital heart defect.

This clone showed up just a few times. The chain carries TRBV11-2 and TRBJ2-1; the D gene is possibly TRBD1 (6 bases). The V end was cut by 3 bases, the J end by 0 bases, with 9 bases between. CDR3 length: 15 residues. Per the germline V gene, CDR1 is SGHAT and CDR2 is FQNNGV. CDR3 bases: TGTGCCAGCAGCTTGACAGGTAGCTCCTACAATGAGCAGTTCTTC. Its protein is CASSLTGSSYNEQFF.

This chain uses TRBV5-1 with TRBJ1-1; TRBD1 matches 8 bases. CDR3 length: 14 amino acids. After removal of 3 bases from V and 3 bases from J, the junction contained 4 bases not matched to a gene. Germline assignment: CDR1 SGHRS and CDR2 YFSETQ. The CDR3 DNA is TGCGCCAGCAGCTCCGTGACAGGGGACACTGAAGCTTTCTTT. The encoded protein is CASSSVTGDTEAFF. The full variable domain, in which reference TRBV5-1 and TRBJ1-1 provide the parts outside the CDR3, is KAGVTQTPRYLIKTRGQQVTLSCSPISGHRSVSWYQQTPGQGLQFLFEYFSETQRNKGNFPGRFSGRQFSNSRSEMNVSTLELGDSALYLCASSSVTGDTEAFFGQGTRLTVV.

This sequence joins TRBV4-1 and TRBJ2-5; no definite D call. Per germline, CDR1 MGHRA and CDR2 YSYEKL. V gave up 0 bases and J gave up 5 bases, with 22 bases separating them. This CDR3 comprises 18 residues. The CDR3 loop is CASSQDRPPRRGWETQYF. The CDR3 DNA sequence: TGCGCCAGCAGCCAAGATCGCCCCCCTAGGCGAGGATGGGAGACCCAGTACTTC.

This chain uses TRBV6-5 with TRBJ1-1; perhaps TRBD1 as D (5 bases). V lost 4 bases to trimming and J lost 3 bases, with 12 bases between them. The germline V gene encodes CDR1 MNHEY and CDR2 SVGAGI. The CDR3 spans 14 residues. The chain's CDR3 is CASSLLGPDTEAFF. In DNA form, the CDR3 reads TGTGCCAGCAGTTTATTGGGGCCCGACACTGAAGCTTTCTTT.

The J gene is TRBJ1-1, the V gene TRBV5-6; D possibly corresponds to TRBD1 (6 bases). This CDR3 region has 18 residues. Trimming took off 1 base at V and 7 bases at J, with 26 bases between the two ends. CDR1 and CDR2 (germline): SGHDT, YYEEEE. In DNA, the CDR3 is TGTGCCAGCAGCTTGTTAGTTCCAGTTCGGGGGGGGCTTGGTGAAGCTTTCTTT. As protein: CASSLLVPVRGGLGEAFF. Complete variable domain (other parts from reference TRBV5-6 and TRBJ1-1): DAGVTQSPTHLIKTRGQQVTLRCSPKSGHDTVSWYQQALGQGPQFIFQYYEEEERQRGNFPDRFSGHQFPNYSSELNVNALLLGDSALYLCASSLLVPVRGGLGEAFFGQGTRLTVV.

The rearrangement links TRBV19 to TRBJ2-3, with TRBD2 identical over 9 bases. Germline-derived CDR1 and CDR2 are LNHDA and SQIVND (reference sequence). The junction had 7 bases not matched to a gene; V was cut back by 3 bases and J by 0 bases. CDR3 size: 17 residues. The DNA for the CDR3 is TGTGCCAGTAGTATGGGTTGGCGGGGGGGCAGCACAGATACGCAGTATTTT. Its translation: CASSMGWRGGSTDTQYF. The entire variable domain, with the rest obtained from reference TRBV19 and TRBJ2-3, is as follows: DGGITQSPKYLFRKEGQNVTLSCEQNLNHDAMYWYRQDPGQGLRLIYYSQIVNDFQKGDIAEGYSVSREKKESFPLTVTSAQKNPTAFYLCASSMGWRGGSTDTQYFGPGTRLTVL.